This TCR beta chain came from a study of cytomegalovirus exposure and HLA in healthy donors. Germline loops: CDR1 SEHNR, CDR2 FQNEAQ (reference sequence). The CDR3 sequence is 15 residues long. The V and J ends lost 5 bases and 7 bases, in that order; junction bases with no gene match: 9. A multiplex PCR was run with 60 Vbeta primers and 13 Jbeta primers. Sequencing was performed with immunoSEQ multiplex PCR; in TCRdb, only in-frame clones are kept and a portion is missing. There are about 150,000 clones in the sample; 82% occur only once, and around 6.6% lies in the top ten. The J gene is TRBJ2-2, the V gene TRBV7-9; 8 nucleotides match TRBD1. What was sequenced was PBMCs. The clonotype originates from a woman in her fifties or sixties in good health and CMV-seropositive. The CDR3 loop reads CASSPLQGVYGELFF. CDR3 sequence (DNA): TGTGCCAGCAGCCCACTACAGGGGGTGTACGGGGAGCTGTTTTTT.